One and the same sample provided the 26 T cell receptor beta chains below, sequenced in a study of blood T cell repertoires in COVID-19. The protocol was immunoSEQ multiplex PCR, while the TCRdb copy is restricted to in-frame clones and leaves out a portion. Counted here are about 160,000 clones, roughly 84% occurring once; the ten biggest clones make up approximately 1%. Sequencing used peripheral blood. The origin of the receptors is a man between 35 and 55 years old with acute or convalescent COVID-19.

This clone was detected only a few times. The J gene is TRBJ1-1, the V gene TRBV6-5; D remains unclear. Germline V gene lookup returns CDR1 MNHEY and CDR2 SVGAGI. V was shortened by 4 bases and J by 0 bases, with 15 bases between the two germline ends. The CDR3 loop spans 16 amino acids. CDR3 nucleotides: TGTGCCAGCAGTTCCTTCAGAGGTGTCCTGAACACTGAAGCTTTCTTT. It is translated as CASSSFRGVLNTEAFF.

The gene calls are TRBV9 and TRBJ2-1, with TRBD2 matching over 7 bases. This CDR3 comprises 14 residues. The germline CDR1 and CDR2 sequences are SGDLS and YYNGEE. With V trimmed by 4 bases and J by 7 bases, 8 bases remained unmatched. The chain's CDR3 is CASSPRLASNEQFF. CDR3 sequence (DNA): TGTGCCAGCAGCCCCCGACTAGCTTCGAATGAGCAGTTCTTC.

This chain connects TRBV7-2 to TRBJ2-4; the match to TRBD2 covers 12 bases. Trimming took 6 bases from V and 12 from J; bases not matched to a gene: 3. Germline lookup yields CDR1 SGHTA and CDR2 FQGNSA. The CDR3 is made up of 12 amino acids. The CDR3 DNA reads TGTGCCAGCAGACTAGCGGGGGGTAATCAGTACTTC. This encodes CASRLAGGNQYF.

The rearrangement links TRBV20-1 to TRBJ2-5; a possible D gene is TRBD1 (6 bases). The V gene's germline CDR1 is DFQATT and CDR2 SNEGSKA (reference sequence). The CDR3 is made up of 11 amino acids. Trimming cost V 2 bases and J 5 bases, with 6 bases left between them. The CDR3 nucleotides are TGCAGTGCTAGACAGGGGGAGACCCAGTACTTC. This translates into CSARQGETQYF.

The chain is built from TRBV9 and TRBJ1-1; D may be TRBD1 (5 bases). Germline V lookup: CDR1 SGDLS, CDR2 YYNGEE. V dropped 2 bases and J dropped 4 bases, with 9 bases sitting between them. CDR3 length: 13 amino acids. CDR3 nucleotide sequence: TGTGCCAGCAGCGTGGGGGGGACCACTGAAGCTTTCTTT. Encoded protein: CASSVGGTTEAFF.

The CDR3 DNA follows: TGTGCCAGTCGCGACCCCGGGACAGGGGATGGAAACACCATATATTTT. Translation gives CASRDPGTGDGNTIYF. The V gene is TRBV19, the J gene TRBJ1-3, with 10 bases aligning to TRBD1. V lost 8 bases, J lost 3 bases, and 10 bases stayed unmatched. The CDR3 is made up of 16 amino acids. Germline CDR1 and CDR2: LNHDA and SQIVND (reference sequence).

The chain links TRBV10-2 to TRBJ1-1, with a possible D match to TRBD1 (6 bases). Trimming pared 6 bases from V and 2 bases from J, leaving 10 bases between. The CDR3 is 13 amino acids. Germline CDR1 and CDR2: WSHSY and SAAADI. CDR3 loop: CASSLGTNTEAFF. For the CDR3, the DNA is TGCGCCAGCAGCCTCGGGACAAACACTGAAGCTTTCTTT.

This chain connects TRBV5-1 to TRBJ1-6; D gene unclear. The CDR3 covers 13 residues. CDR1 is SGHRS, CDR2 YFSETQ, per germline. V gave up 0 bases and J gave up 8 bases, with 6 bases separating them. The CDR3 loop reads CASSLDTDSPLHF. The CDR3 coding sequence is TGCGCCAGCAGCTTGGATACGGATTCACCCCTCCACTTT.

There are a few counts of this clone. The CDR3 nucleotides are TGTGCCAGCAGTTCCGGGACTAGAGGTTCAGGGCCCTACAATGAGCAGTTCTTC. Residues: CASSSGTRGSGPYNEQFF. The genes are TRBV5-6 and TRBJ2-1; 8 nucleotides line up with TRBD2. Germline-derived CDR1 and CDR2 are SGHDT and YYEEEE. Germline trimming cut 5 bases from V and 2 bases from J; bases unmatched to any gene: 15. The CDR3 totals 18 residues. The whole variable domain, filled in from reference TRBV5-6 and TRBJ2-1, reads DAGVTQSPTHLIKTRGQQVTLRCSPKSGHDTVSWYQQALGQGPQFIFQYYEEEERQRGNFPDRFSGHQFPNYSSELNVNALLLGDSALYLCASSSGTRGSGPYNEQFFGPGTRLTVL.

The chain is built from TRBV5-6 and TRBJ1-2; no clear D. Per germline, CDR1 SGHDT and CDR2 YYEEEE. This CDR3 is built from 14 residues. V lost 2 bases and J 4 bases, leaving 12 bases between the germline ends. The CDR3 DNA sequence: TGTGCCAGCAGCTTCCTTTCCCAGGTCTATGGCTACACCTTC. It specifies CASSFLSQVYGYTF.

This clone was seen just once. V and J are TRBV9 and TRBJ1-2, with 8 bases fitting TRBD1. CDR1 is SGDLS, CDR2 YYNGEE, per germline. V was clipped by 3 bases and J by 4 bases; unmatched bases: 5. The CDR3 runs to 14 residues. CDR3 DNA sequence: TGTGCCAGCAGCGCGGGGGACAGGACCTATGGCTACACCTTC. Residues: CASSAGDRTYGYTF.

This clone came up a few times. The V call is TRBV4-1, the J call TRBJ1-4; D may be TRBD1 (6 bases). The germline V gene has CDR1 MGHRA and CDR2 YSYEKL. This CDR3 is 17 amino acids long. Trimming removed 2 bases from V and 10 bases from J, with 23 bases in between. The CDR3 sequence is CASSQRTAGTGWVKLFF. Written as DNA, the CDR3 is TGCGCCAGCAGCCAACGGACAGCCGGTACCGGGTGGGTAAAACTGTTTTTT.

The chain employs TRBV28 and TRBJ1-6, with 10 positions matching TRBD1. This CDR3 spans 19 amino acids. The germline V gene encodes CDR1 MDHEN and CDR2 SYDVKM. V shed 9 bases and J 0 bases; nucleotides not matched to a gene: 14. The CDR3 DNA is TGTGCCAGAAAAACCGGGACAGGGGATAATTGCTCCTATAATTCACCCCTCCACTTT. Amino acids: CARKTGTGDNCSYNSPLHF. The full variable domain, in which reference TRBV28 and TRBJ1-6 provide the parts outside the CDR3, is DVKVTQSSRYLVKRTGEKVFLECVQDMDHENMFWYRQDPGLGLRLIYFSYDVKMKEKGDIPEGYSVSREKKERFSLILESASTNQTSMYLCARKTGTGDNCSYNSPLHFGNGTRLTVT.

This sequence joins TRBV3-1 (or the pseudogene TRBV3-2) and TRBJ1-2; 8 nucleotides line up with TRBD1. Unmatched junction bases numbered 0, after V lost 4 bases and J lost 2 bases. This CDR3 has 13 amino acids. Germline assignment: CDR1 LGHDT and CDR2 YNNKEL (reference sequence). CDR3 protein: CASSRTGNYGYTF. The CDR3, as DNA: TGTGCCAGCAGCCGGACAGGGAACTATGGCTACACCTTC.

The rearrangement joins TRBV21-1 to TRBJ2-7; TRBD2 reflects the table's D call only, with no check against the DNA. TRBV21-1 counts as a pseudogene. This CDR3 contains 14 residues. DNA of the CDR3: TGTGCCAGCATCCAAGCGCGGGATAAGTACGAGCAGTACTTC. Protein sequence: CASIQARDKYEQYF.

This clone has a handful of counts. In DNA form, the CDR3 reads TGTGCCAGCCGGAGTCCCTACACCATATATTTT. This codes for CASRSPYTIYF. This rearrangement joins TRBV28 to TRBJ1-3; D is uncertain. Trimming cost V 8 bases and J 8 bases, with 10 bases left between them. The CDR3 has 11 residues. Germline-derived CDR1 and CDR2 are MDHEN and SYDVKM.

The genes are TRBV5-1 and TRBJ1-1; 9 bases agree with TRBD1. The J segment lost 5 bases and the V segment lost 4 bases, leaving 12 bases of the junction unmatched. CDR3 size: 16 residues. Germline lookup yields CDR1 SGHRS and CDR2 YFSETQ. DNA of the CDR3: TGCGCCAGCAGCCCCTCCCTGGACAGGGGTAGTACTGAAGCTTTCTTT. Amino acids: CASSPSLDRGSTEAFF.

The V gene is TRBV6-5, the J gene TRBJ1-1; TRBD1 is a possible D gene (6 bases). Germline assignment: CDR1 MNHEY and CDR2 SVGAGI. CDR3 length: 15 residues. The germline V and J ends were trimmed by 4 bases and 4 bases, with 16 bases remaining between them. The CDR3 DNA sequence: TGTGCCAGCAGTTTCCCAGGGCAGGGGAGCACTGAAGCTTTCTTT. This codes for CASSFPGQGSTEAFF.

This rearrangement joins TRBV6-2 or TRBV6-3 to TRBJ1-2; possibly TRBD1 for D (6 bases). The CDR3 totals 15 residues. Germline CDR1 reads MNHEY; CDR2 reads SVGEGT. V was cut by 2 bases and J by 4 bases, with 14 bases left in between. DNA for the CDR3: TGTGCCAGCAGTTACGGGGACATCCCACTCTATGGCTACACCTTC. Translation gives CASSYGDIPLYGYTF.

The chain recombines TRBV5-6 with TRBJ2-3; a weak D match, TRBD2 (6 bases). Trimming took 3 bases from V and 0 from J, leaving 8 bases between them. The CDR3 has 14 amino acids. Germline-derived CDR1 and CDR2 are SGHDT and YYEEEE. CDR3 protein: CASSYGTSTDTQYF. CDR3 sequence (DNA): TGTGCCAGCAGCTACGGGACTAGCACAGATACGCAGTATTTT.

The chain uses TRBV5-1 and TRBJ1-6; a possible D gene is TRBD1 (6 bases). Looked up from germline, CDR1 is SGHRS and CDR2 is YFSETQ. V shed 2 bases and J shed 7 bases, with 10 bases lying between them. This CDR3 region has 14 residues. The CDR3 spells CASSLQGDNSPLHF. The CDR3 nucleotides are TGCGCCAGCAGCTTACAGGGTGACAATTCACCCCTCCACTTT.

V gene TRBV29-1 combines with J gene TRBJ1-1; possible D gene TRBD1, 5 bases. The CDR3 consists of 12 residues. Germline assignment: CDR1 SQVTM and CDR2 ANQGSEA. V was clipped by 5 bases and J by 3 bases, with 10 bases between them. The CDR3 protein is CSVPRTYTEAFF. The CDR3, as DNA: TGCAGCGTTCCTAGGACATACACTGAAGCTTTCTTT.

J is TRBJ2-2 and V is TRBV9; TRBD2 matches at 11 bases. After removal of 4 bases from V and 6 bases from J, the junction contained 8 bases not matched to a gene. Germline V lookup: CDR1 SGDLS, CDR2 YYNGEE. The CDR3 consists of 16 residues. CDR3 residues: CASSPVVLAGAGELFF. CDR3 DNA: TGTGCCAGCAGCCCAGTAGTACTAGCGGGGGCCGGGGAGCTGTTTTTT.

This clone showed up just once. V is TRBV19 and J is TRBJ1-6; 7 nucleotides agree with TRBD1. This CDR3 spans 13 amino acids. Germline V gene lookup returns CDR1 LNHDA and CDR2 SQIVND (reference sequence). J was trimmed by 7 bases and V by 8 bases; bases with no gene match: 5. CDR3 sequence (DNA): TGTGCCAGTCGAACAGGGGAGAATTCACCCCTCCACTTT. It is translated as CASRTGENSPLHF.

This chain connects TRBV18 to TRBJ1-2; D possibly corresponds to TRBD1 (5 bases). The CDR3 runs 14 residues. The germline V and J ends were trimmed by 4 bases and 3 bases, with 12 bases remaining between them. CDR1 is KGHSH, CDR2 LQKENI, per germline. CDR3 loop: CASSLVRDYYGYTF. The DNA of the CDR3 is TGTGCCAGCTCACTTGTCAGGGATTACTATGGCTACACCTTC.

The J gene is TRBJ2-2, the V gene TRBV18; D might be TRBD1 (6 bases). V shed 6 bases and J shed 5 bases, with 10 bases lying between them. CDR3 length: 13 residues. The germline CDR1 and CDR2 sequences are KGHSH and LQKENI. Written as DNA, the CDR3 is TGTGCCAGCTCCCTACAGGGAACCGGGGAGCTGTTTTTT. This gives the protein CASSLQGTGELFF.